This T cell receptor (beta chain) originates from a study of T cells in Graves' hyperthyroidism and ophthalmopathy. From RNA transcripts, TCR beta CDR3 regions were amplified. In the first-round RT-PCR of the TCR CDR3, the HTBI primer set was used. A single record per CDR3 protein comes from TCRdb applying MiXCR to the multiplex PCR reads. The sample lists fewer than 350,000 distinct CDR3 sequences; about 19% were seen once. The study's findings and limits: A median roughly 6.6 months before onset, the model predicted ophthalmopathy. Blood held most thyroid clonotypes expanded above 0.001 frequency.

Germline V gene data show CDR1 as SNHLY and CDR2 as FYNNEI. The CDR3 is made up of 14 amino acids. The ends were cut back, 2 bases at V and 6 bases at J, with 13 bases in the middle. A remark on this clonotype: Its antigen is unidentified.

Fresh peripheral blood, around 9.5 ml, yielded the PBMCs. The TCR comes from a man between 45 and 60 years old with Graves' ophthalmopathy. Material: blood. V gene TRBV2 combines with J gene TRBJ1-1; weak D call: TRBD1 (6 bases). DNA of the CDR3: TGTGCCAGCAGTGAAACAGGGCTTGGTGCTGAAGCTTTCTTT. Translation: CASSETGLGAEAFF.